The next 9 T cell receptor beta chains were all read from a single sample in a study of T-cell memory formation after mild COVID-19. TCRdb re-called the 5' RACE reads through MiXCR, storing one row per CDR3 protein. The sample has under 350,000 distinct CDR3 sequences, around 15% seen once. The sample consisted of PBMCs or a T cell subset sorted from them (not recorded which). The receptors shown here come from a young man who had mild COVID-19 (a few samples of this study predate the infection). Cell type and time point are not known.

The rearrangement links TRBV7-9 to TRBJ2-1, with TRBD1 identical over 11 bases. J lost 2 bases, V lost 1 base, and 1 base had no gene match. The CDR3 runs 16 residues. From germline, CDR1 is SEHNR and CDR2 FQNEAQ (reference sequence). This chain's CDR3 is CASSLGDRGTYNEQFF. As DNA, the CDR3 is TGTGCCAGCAGCTTAGGGGACAGGGGGACCTACAATGAGCAGTTCTTC.

V is TRBV5-1 and J is TRBJ1-1; D gene ambiguous. The germline V and J ends were trimmed by 3 bases and 4 bases, with 16 bases remaining between them. In germline, CDR1 is SGHRS, CDR2 YFSETQ. The CDR3 is 15 residues long. The CDR3 region has the DNA TGCGCCAGCAGCTCAGGTTCACGGGTGAGCACTGAAGCTTTCTTT. Its protein product is CASSSGSRVSTEAFF.

This chain links TRBV10-1 with TRBJ1-1; D call uncertain. Trimming pared 6 bases from V and 8 bases from J, leaving 19 bases between. Germline CDR1 WNHNN, CDR2 SYGVQD (reference sequence). This CDR3 region has 14 residues. CDR3 amino acids: CASSALKSAGEAFF. The CDR3 DNA sequence: TGCGCCAGCAGCGCCCTAAAATCGGCGGGAGAAGCTTTCTTT.

This clonotype has just a few counts. V gene TRBV7-9 combines with J gene TRBJ2-5; D is ambiguous. In germline, CDR1 is SEHNR, CDR2 FQNEAQ (reference sequence). With 1 base removed from V and 0 bases from J, the gap between germline ends came to 9 bases. The CDR3 is 15 amino acids. The CDR3 reads CASSLGGANQETQYF. In DNA, the CDR3 is TGTGCCAGCAGCTTAGGGGGTGCTAACCAAGAGACCCAGTACTTC.

J is TRBJ1-3 and V is TRBV6-6; D not resolved. Germline-derived CDR1 and CDR2 are MNHNY and SVGAGI (reference sequence). This CDR3 has 13 amino acids. Deletions cut 8 bases from V and 2 bases from J, with 10 bases between. Written as DNA, the CDR3 is TGTGCCAGCTGTAGCAGAACTGGAAACACCATATATTTT. Its protein is CASCSRTGNTIYF.

The chain links TRBV5-6 to TRBJ2-5, with D hard to call. The germline gives CDR1 SGHDT, CDR2 YYEEEE. Trimming took off 1 base at V and 3 bases at J, with 7 bases between the two ends. The CDR3 length is 13 residues. The CDR3 is CASSLRSEETQYF. The CDR3 DNA reads as TGTGCCAGCAGCTTGCGGTCTGAAGAGACCCAGTACTTC.

This clonotype was seen only a few times. The chain recombines TRBV4-3 with TRBJ1-1; no clear D gene. CDR1 is LGHNA and CDR2 is YSLEER in the germline V gene. Trimming shortened V by 3 bases and J by 5 bases, and 16 bases separated the two germline ends. CDR3 length: 15 amino acids. CDR3 loop: CASSQATFMGTEAFF. The DNA for the CDR3 is TGCGCCAGCAGCCAGGCCACTTTTATGGGGACTGAAGCTTTCTTT.

The V call is TRBV4-1, the J call TRBJ1-6; tentative D call: TRBD1 (5 bases). CDR1 and CDR2 (germline): MGHRA, YSYEKL. This CDR3 contains 18 residues. The V end lost 4 bases, the J end lost 0 bases, and 16 bases lay between the germline ends. The CDR3 nucleotides read TGCGCCAGCAGCCCTCTGAGTGGGACGAACTCCTATAATTCACCCCTCCACTTT. Translating gives CASSPLSGTNSYNSPLHF.

This chain joins TRBV20-1 and TRBJ2-1; TRBD2 matches 8 bases. This CDR3 has 14 amino acids. Germline CDR1 DFQATT, CDR2 SNEGSKA (reference sequence). After removal of 0 bases from V and 9 bases from J, the junction contained 7 bases not matched to a gene. CDR3 sequence (DNA): TGCAGTGCTAGAGATGTCGCGGGGGGTCTTGAGCAGTTCTTC. It translates to CSARDVAGGLEQFF.